This T cell receptor beta chain came from a study of beta chain features in type 1 diabetes. Study-wide findings and caveats: Type 1 diabetes patients had TCRB CDR3s that were shorter (moderately but significantly so) in all four CD4+ subsets.

The CDR3 contains 14 residues. V shed 4 bases, J shed 0 bases, and the junction held 1 base outside the gene matches. The germline V gene encodes CDR1 SGHRS and CDR2 YFSETQ. This clone has just a few counts. Its matching antigen is unknown. Reverse transcription of all isolated RNA meant that expressed TCRB transcripts were sequenced. The table came from immunoSEQ multiplex PCR; TCRdb's copy has only in-frame clones and leaves some out. The table records 300,000 to 350,000 clones, about a tenth of them present only once. This chain uses TRBV5-1 with TRBJ2-1; 7 positions agree with TRBD2. This sequence originates from a man aged 30 to 39 with type 1 diabetes. Sequenced sample: central memory CD4+ T cells from blood. The CDR3: CASSRGSSYNEQFF. The CDR3 DNA sequence: TGCGCCAGCAGCCGCGGGAGCTCCTACAATGAGCAGTTCTTC.